The clone carrying this TCR beta chain appeared a few times. Its specificity is unknown. RNA transcripts were the template for amplifying TCR beta CDR3 regions. Primed by the HTBI set, a first-round RT-PCR was run on the TCR CDR3. One entry per CDR3 protein results from TCRdb running MiXCR on the multiplex PCR reads. The data show 500,000 to 650,000 distinct CDR3 sequences, with 17% seen just once and around 17% held by the top ten. The entry originates in a study of T cells in Graves' hyperthyroidism and ophthalmopathy. Study information: Peripheral blood was drawn at first diagnosis, prior to all treatment. The study, taken as a whole, reports: In blood, most of the thyroid clonotypes expanded above 0.001 were also present. The model predicted ophthalmopathy a median around 6 months before onset.

PBMCs were collected from an approximately 9.5 ml volume of fresh peripheral blood. CDR3 size: 12 residues. V was cut by 7 bases and J by 2 bases, with 10 bases left in between. Germline-derived CDR1 and CDR2 are SGHRS and YFSETQ. The chain uses TRBV5-1 and TRBJ2-7, with D possibly being TRBD1 or TRBD2 (5 bases each). Sequenced input: blood. The receptor was isolated from a woman aged 18-35 years with Graves' ophthalmopathy. CDR3 sequence reads: CASRDGTYEQYF. In nucleotides, the CDR3 is TGCGCCAGCCGGGACGGAACCTACGAGCAGTACTTC.